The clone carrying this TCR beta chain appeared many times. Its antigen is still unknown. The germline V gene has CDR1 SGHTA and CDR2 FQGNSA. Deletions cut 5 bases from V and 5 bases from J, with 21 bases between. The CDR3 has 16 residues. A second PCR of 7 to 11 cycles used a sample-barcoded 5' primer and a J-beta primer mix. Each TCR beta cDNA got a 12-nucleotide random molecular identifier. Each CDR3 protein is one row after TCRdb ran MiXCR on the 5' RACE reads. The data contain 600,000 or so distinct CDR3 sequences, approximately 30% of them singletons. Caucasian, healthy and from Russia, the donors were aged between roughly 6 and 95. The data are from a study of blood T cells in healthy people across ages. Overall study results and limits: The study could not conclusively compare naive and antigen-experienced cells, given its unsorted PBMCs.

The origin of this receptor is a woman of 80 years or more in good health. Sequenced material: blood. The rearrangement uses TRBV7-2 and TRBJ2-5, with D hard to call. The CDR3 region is CASSPQFRSAVETQYF. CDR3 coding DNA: TGTGCCAGCAGCCCTCAGTTTAGGAGCGCAGTGGAGACCCAGTACTTC.